The rows below give T cell receptor beta chains drawn from one sample of a study of blood T cell repertoires in COVID-19. Some clones are missing from TCRdb's copy, which holds only in-frame ones; the method was immunoSEQ multiplex PCR. The sample carries nearly 80,000 clones, 84% recorded once. The material sequenced was peripheral blood. Every receptor here comes from a man over 45 with acute or convalescent COVID-19. Each CDR3 is given with its conserved first and last residue. D genes are given only for firm matches. Expanded clones are given a class, and other clones once, few, many or no size at all.

CDR3: CAWSEGAGGGYNEQFF
DNA: TGTGCCTGGAGTGAGGGAGCGGGAGGAGGGTACAATGAGCAGTTCTTC
length: 16
D: TRBD2
J: TRBJ2-1
V: TRBV30
size: -

CDR3: CASRREVFGSPLHF
DNA: TGTGCCAGCAGGAGAGAAGTCTTCGGTTCACCCCTCCACTTT
length: 14
D: -
J: TRBJ1-6
V: TRBV2
size: -

CDR3: CAWSARLPKAHYEQYF
DNA: TGTGCCTGGAGTGCTAGACTTCCAAAAGCCCACTACGAGCAGTACTTC
length: 16
D: -
J: TRBJ2-7
V: TRBV30
size: -

CDR3: CASSLNRGSNQPQHF
DNA: TGTGCCAGCAGCTTAAACAGGGGTAGCAATCAGCCCCAGCATTTT
length: 15
D: TRBD1
J: TRBJ1-5
V: TRBV7-2
size: once

CDR3: CAISVQGGTAYGYTF
DNA: TGTGCCATCAGTGTGCAGGGGGGAACGGCCTATGGCTACACCTTC
length: 15
D: TRBD1
J: TRBJ1-2
V: TRBV10-3
size: -

CDR3: CASSRSGLAGTGELFF
DNA: TGTGCCAGCAGCCGATCGGGACTAGCAGGGACCGGGGAGCTGTTTTTT
length: 16
D: TRBD2
J: TRBJ2-2
V: TRBV5-4
size: -

CDR3: CSVRQGSTGELFF
DNA: TGCAGCGTTAGGCAGGGCAGCACCGGGGAGCTGTTTTTT
length: 13
D: -
J: TRBJ2-2
V: TRBV29-1
size: few

CDR3: CASSVSGRLGETQYF
DNA: TGTGCCAGCAGCGTTAGCGGGAGGCTTGGAGAGACCCAGTACTTC
length: 15
D: TRBD2
J: TRBJ2-5
V: TRBV5-4
size: -

CDR3: CASSQESGGLVQPQHF
DNA: TGTGCCAGCAGCCAGGAATCGGGGGGTTTGGTTCAGCCCCAGCATTTT
length: 16
D: -
J: TRBJ1-5
V: TRBV3-1/TRBV3-2
size: -

CDR3: CASGSLAGYLGDTQYF
DNA: TGTGCTAGTGGAAGTCTAGCGGGATACCTGGGGGATACGCAGTATTTT
length: 16
D: TRBD2
J: TRBJ2-3
V: TRBV12-5
size: -

CDR3: CASSPGQGEPQHF
DNA: TGTGCCAGCTCCCCGGGACAGGGTGAGCCCCAGCATTTT
length: 13
D: TRBD1
J: TRBJ1-5
V: TRBV18
size: -

CDR3: CASTRGEGQPQHF
DNA: TGCGCCAGCACTCGGGGAGAGGGCCAGCCCCAGCATTTT
length: 13
D: -
J: TRBJ1-5
V: TRBV5-1
size: -

CDR3: CASSPSTHYGYTF
DNA: TGTGCCAGCAGTCCTTCGACACACTATGGCTACACCTTC
length: 13
D: -
J: TRBJ1-2
V: TRBV6-5
size: -

CDR3: CASSLYGLAGLQETQYF
DNA: TGTGCCAGCAGTTTATATGGACTAGCGGGGTTACAAGAGACCCAGTACTTC
length: 17
D: TRBD2
J: TRBJ2-5
V: TRBV28
size: -

CDR3: CASSDTAYEQYF
DNA: TGTGCCAGCAGTGACACGGCCTACGAGCAGTACTTC
length: 12
D: -
J: TRBJ2-7
V: TRBV2
size: -

CDR3: CASTQGGAQETQYF
DNA: TGTGCCAGCACACAGGGAGGGGCCCAAGAGACCCAGTACTTC
length: 14
D: -
J: TRBJ2-5
V: TRBV9
size: -

CDR3: CASSIGRGGLVEQFF
DNA: TGTGCCAGTAGTATAGGTCGGGGGGGCTTAGTTGAGCAGTTCTTC
length: 15
D: TRBD2
J: TRBJ2-1
V: TRBV19
size: -

CDR3: CASSQGSGGINTGELFF
DNA: TGTGCCAGCAGCCAGGGTAGCGGGGGAATAAACACCGGGGAGCTGTTTTTT
length: 17
D: TRBD2
J: TRBJ2-2
V: TRBV3-1/TRBV3-2
size: -

CDR3: CASSLQWLTTEAFF
DNA: TGCGCCAGCAGTCTTCAGTGGCTTACCACTGAAGCTTTCTTT
length: 14
D: -
J: TRBJ1-1
V: TRBV10-2
size: -

CDR3: CASSLSGSSSYNSPLHF
DNA: TGTGCCAGCAGCTTATCAGGCAGCAGCTCCTATAATTCACCCCTCCACTTT
length: 17
D: -
J: TRBJ1-6
V: TRBV7-6
size: -

CDR3: CASSERRDSYGYTF
DNA: TGTGCCAGCAGTGAGAGAAGAGACAGCTATGGCTACACCTTC
length: 14
D: -
J: TRBJ1-2
V: TRBV6-1
size: once

CDR3: CASSISRGNEQFF
DNA: TGTGCCAGTAGTATAAGCCGGGGGAATGAGCAGTTCTTC
length: 13
D: -
J: TRBJ2-1
V: TRBV19
size: -

CDR3: CASRLAGQGTYEQYF
DNA: TGTGCCAGCCGGTTGGCGGGACAGGGGACCTACGAGCAGTACTTC
length: 15
D: TRBD1
J: TRBJ2-7
V: TRBV7-8
size: -

CDR3: CASSLGTNQQFF
DNA: TGTGCCAGCAGTCTAGGGACTAATCAGCAGTTCTTC
length: 12
D: TRBD2
J: TRBJ2-1
V: TRBV6-1
size: -

CDR3: CASSDRVQEQYF
DNA: TGTGCCAGCTCCGACAGGGTTCAAGAGCAGTACTTC
length: 12
D: TRBD1
J: TRBJ2-7
V: TRBV28
size: -

CDR3: CASSYPAGLAGRGTDTQYF
DNA: TGTGCCAGCAGTTACCCTGCCGGACTAGCGGGACGGGGGACAGATACGCAGTATTTT
length: 19
D: TRBD2
J: TRBJ2-3
V: TRBV6-2/TRBV6-3
size: few

CDR3: CASSGLKGAGGTEAFF
DNA: TGTGCCAGCAGCGGACTCAAGGGTGCGGGAGGCACTGAAGCTTTCTTT
length: 16
D: -
J: TRBJ1-1
V: TRBV11-2
size: -

CDR3: CASSPTNQPQHF
DNA: TGTGCCAGCAGCCCGACAAACCAGCCCCAGCATTTT
length: 12
D: -
J: TRBJ1-5
V: TRBV7-8
size: few

CDR3: CASIGQGLFYGYTF
DNA: TGTGCCAGCATCGGACAGGGGTTGTTCTATGGCTACACCTTC
length: 14
D: TRBD1
J: TRBJ1-2
V: TRBV6-6
size: -

CDR3: CATSSPRGKYEQYF
DNA: TGTGCCACCAGCAGCCCCCGCGGGAAATACGAGCAGTACTTC
length: 14
D: -
J: TRBJ2-7
V: TRBV15
size: -

CDR3: CASSLAGGGGQFF
DNA: TGTGCCAGCAGCTTAGCGGGAGGAGGAGGGCAGTTCTTC
length: 13
D: TRBD2
J: TRBJ2-1
V: TRBV11-3
size: -

CDR3: CASSSGQYPSSPLHF
DNA: TGTGCCAGCAGCTCGGGACAGTACCCTAGTTCACCCCTCCACTTT
length: 15
D: TRBD1
J: TRBJ1-6
V: TRBV7-2
size: -

CDR3: CASSPGQGFGYTF
DNA: TGTGCCAGCAGCCCCGGACAGGGATTTGGCTACACCTTC
length: 13
D: TRBD1
J: TRBJ1-2
V: TRBV5-4
size: -

CDR3: CASSYSGGRAYNEQFF
DNA: TGTGCCAGCAGTTATAGTGGAGGGAGGGCCTACAATGAGCAGTTCTTC
length: 16
D: TRBD2
J: TRBJ2-1
V: TRBV6-2/TRBV6-3
size: -

CDR3: CASSRGQLVKNEQFF
DNA: TGTGCCAGCTCAAGGGGACAGCTGGTTAAAAATGAGCAGTTCTTC
length: 15
D: TRBD1
J: TRBJ2-1
V: TRBV18
size: -

CDR3: CAWTQQWVSETQYF
DNA: TGTGCCTGGACGCAACAGTGGGTTTCAGAGACCCAGTACTTC
length: 14
D: -
J: TRBJ2-5
V: TRBV30
size: -